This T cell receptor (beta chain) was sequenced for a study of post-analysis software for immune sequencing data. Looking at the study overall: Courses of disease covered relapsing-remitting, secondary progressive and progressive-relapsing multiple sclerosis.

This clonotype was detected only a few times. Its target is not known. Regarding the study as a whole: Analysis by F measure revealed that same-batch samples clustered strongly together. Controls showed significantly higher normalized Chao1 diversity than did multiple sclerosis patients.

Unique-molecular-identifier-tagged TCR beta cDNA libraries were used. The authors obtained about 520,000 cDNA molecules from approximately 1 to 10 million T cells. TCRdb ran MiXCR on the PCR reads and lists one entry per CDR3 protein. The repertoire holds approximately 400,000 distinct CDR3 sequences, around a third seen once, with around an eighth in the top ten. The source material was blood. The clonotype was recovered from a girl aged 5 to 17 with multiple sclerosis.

This chain's CDR3 is CASSYHGSGELFF. The DNA for the CDR3 is TGTGCCAGCAGTTATCATGGGTCCGGGGAGCTGTTTTTT. The chain has TRBV6-5 and TRBJ2-2; no clear D. CDR1 and CDR2 (germline): MNHEY, SVGAGI. Trimming removed 3 bases at V and 6 bases at J, with 8 bases between. This CDR3 contains 13 residues.